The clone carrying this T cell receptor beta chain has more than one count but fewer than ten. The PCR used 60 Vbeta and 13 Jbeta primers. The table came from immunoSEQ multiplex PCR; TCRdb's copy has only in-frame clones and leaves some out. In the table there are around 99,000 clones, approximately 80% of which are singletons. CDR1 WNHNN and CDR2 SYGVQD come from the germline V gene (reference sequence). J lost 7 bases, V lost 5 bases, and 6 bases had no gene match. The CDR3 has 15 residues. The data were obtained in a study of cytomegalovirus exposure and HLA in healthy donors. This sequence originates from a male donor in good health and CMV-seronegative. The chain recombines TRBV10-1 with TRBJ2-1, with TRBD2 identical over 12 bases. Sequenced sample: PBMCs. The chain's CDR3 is CASSTSSGRGNEQFF. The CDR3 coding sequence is TGCGCCAGCAGTACCTCTAGCGGGAGGGGGAATGAGCAGTTCTTC.